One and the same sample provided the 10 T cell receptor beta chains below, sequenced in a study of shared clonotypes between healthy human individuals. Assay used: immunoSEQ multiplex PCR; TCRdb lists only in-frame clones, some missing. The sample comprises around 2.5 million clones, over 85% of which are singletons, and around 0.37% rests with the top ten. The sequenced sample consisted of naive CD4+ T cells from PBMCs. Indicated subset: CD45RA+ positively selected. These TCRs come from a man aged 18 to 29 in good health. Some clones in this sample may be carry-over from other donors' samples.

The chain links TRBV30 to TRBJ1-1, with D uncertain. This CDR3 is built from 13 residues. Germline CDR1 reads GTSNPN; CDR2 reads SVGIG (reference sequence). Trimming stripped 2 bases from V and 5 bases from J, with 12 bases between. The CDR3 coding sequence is TGTGCCTGGAGTTTACTACGGGAAACTGAAGCTTTCTTT. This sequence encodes CAWSLLRETEAFF.

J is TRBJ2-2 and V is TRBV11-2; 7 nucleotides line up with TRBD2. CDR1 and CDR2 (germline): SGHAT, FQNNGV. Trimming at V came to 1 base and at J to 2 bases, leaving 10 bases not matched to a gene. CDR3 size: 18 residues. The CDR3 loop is CASSLGQRGPKNTGELFF. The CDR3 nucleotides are TGTGCCAGCAGCTTAGGACAGCGGGGACCGAAAAACACCGGGGAGCTGTTTTTT.

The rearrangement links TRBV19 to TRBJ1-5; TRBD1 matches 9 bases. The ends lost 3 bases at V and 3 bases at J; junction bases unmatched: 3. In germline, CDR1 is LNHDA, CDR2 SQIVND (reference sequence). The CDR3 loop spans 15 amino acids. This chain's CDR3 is CASSMGTGLNQPQHF. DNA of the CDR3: TGTGCCAGTAGTATGGGGACAGGGCTCAATCAGCCCCAGCATTTT.

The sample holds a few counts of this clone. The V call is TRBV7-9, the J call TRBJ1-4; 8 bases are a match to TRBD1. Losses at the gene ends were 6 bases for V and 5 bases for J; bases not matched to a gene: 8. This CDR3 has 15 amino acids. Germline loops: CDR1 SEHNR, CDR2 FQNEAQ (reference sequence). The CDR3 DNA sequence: TGTGCCAGCAGTTCGACAGGGGACCTAAATGAAAAACTGTTTTTT. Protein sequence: CASSSTGDLNEKLFF.

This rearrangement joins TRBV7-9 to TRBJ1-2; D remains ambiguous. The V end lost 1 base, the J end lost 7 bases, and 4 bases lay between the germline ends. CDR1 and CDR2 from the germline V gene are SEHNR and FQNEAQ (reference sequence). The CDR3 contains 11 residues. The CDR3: CASSLEFGYTF. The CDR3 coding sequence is TGTGCCAGCAGCTTAGAGTTTGGCTACACCTTC. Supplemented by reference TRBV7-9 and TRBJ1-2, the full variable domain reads DTGVSQNPRHKITKRGQNVTFRCDPISEHNRLYWYRQTLGQGPEFLTYFQNEAQLEKSRLLSDRFSAERPKGSFSTLEIQRTEQGDSAMYLCASSLEFGYTFGSGTRLTVV.

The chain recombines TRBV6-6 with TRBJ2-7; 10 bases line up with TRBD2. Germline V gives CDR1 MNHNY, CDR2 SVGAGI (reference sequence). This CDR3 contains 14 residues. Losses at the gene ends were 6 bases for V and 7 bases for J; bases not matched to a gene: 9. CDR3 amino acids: CASRLSGRAREQYF. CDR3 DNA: TGTGCCAGCAGGCTCAGCGGGAGGGCCCGGGAGCAGTACTTC.

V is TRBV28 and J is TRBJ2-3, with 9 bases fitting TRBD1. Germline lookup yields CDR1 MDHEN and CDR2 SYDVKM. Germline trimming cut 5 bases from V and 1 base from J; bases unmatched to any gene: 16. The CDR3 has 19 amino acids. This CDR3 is CASSPWSGTGSGGTDTQYF. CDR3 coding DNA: TGTGCCAGCAGTCCCTGGTCGGGGACAGGGAGTGGTGGCACAGATACGCAGTATTTT.

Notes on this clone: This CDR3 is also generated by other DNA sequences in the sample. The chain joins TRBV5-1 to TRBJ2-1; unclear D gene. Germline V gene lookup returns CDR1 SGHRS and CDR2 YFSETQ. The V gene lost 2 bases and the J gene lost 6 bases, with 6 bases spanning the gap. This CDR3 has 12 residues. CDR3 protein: CASSLPTNEQFF. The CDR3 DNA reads TGCGCCAGCAGCTTACCCACCAATGAGCAGTTCTTC.

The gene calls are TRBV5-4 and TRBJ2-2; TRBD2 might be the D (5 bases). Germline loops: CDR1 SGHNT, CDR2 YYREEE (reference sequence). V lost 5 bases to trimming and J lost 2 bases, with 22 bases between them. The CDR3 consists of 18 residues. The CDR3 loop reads CASRRDNVGGRNTGELFF. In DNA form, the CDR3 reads TGTGCCAGCAGACGAGATAATGTAGGAGGTAGAAACACCGGGGAGCTGTTTTTT.

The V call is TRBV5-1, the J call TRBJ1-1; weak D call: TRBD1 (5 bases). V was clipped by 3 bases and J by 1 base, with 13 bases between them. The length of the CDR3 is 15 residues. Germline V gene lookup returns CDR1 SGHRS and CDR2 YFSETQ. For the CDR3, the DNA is TGCGCCAGCAGCTCGCCGGGACCGAAGAACACTGAAGCTTTCTTT. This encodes CASSSPGPKNTEAFF.